A single sample gave rise to the 25 T cell receptor beta chains below, sequenced in a study of blood T cell repertoires in COVID-19. The assay was immunoSEQ multiplex PCR, and TCRdb's table has in-frame clones only and misses some. The sample contains 100,000 to 150,000 clones, approximately 80% of which appear only once. The sequenced sample was peripheral blood. The receptor set was obtained from a woman aged 55-69 years with acute or convalescent COVID-19.

This chain joins TRBV19 and TRBJ2-7, with a weak D call TRBD2 (5 bases). V dropped 11 bases and J dropped 2 bases, with 16 bases sitting between them. This CDR3 comprises 13 residues. The germline V gene encodes CDR1 LNHDA and CDR2 SQIVND (reference sequence). This CDR3 reads CAGQRGLTYEQYV. Written as DNA, the CDR3 is TGTGCCGGCCAGAGAGGACTTACCTACGAGCAGTACGTC.

The genes are TRBV18 and TRBJ1-2; D gene uncertain. Germline CDR1 reads KGHSH; CDR2 reads LQKENI. This CDR3 is built from 15 residues. V lost 3 bases to trimming and J lost 2 bases, with 13 bases between them. The CDR3 nucleotides read TGTGCCAGCTCACCTGAGGGCAGACGCAACTATGGCTACACCTTC. It codes for CASSPEGRRNYGYTF.

The rearrangement uses TRBV6-5 and TRBJ2-7; the match to TRBD2 covers 9 bases. CDR3 length equals 13 residues. Germline CDR1 and CDR2: MNHEY and SVGAGI. V dropped 5 bases and J dropped 3; count of bases not matched to a gene: 2. The CDR3 nucleotides are TGTGCCAGCAGTCTAGCGGGAAACTACGAGCAGTACTTC. It codes for CASSLAGNYEQYF.

The CDR3 DNA sequence: TGTGCTTCGCAAGGTGGTAGCGGGGGGGTCGGGGAGACCCAGTACTTC. Residues: CASQGGSGGVGETQYF. The rearrangement uses TRBV3-1 (or the pseudogene TRBV3-2) and TRBJ2-5; 11 positions agree with TRBD2. Germline assignment: CDR1 LGHDT and CDR2 YNNKEL (reference sequence). This CDR3 is built from 16 residues.

This clone has a single count. This chain joins TRBV4-1 and TRBJ1-1, with D possibly being TRBD1 (5 bases). Trimming left V 0 bases short and J 0 bases short, with 11 bases between. The germline V gene has CDR1 MGHRA and CDR2 YSYEKL. This CDR3 comprises 16 residues. The CDR3, as DNA: TGCGCCAGCAGCCAAGATTGGGCAGGGATGAACACTGAAGCTTTCTTT. This codes for CASSQDWAGMNTEAFF.

This sequence joins TRBV30 and TRBJ2-5, with a possible D match to TRBD1 (6 bases). The CDR3 consists of 15 residues. CDR1 is GTSNPN and CDR2 is SVGIG in the germline V gene (reference sequence). V gave up 3 bases and J gave up 3 bases, with 17 bases separating them. CDR3 nucleotides: TGTGCCTGGAGCGGAGGTCTAACAGGGAAAGAGACCCAGTACTTC. It yields the protein CAWSGGLTGKETQYF. Using reference TRBV30 and TRBJ2-5 for the parts outside the CDR3, the full variable domain is SQTIHQWPATLVQPVGSPLSLECTVEGTSNPNLYWYRQAAGRGLQLLFYSVGIGQISSEVPQNLSASRPQDRQFILSSKKLLLSDSGFYLCAWSGGLTGKETQYFGPGTRLLVL.

V usage is TRBV28 and J usage is TRBJ1-4; no reliable D call. The V gene's germline CDR1 is MDHEN and CDR2 SYDVKM. This CDR3 spans 14 amino acids. Trimming took off 7 bases at V and 0 bases at J, with 9 bases between the two ends. DNA of the CDR3: TGTGCCAGCACCCCCGGTACAACTAATGAAAAACTGTTTTTT. Its translation: CASTPGTTNEKLFF. Looking up the rest from reference TRBV28 and TRBJ1-4 gives the full variable domain: DVKVTQSSRYLVKRTGEKVFLECVQDMDHENMFWYRQDPGLGLRLIYFSYDVKMKEKGDIPEGYSVSREKKERFSLILESASTNQTSMYLCASTPGTTNEKLFFGSGTQLSVL.

The chain employs TRBV10-2 and TRBJ2-1; TRBD1 is a possible D gene (5 bases). The CDR3 is 13 amino acids. Germline CDR1 and CDR2: WSHSY and SAAADI. V dropped 4 bases and J dropped 7 bases, with 11 bases sitting between them. CDR3 bases: TGCGCCAGCAGTGTGGCAGGGAAAAATGAGCAGTTCTTC. This encodes CASSVAGKNEQFF.

V gene TRBV18 combines with J gene TRBJ1-3, with a possible D match to TRBD1 (6 bases). The ends were cut back, 6 bases at V and 0 bases at J, with 15 bases in the middle. This CDR3 spans 16 amino acids. Germline CDR1 KGHSH, CDR2 LQKENI. The CDR3 loop reads CASSRNTGYSGNTIYF. The CDR3 DNA reads TGTGCCAGCTCCCGGAACACAGGGTACTCTGGAAACACCATATATTTT. Full variable domain (remainder filled in from reference TRBV18 and TRBJ1-3): NAGVMQNPRHLVRRRGQEARLRCSPMKGHSHVYWYRQLPEEGLKFMVYLQKENIIDESGMPKERFSAEFPKEGPSILRIQQVVRGDSAAYFCASSRNTGYSGNTIYFGEGSWLTVV.

This CDR3 reads CASSDLTVDEQYV. The CDR3 nucleotides read TGTGCCAGCAGCGACTTGACTGTAGACGAGCAGTACGTC. This chain links TRBV2 with TRBJ2-7; D remains unclear. V dropped 6 bases and J dropped 5 bases, with 14 bases sitting between them. The CDR3 spans 13 residues. Germline V gene sequence: CDR1 SNHLY, CDR2 FYNNEI.

V is TRBV11-2 and J is TRBJ1-1, with TRBD1 as a possible D gene (5 bases). CDR1 and CDR2 (germline): SGHAT, FQNNGV. CDR3 length: 16 amino acids. Between the trimmed V and J ends, which lost 4 bases and 5 bases, there was a span of 20 bases. The CDR3 protein is CASSSGEGRLGTEAFF. The CDR3 DNA is TGTGCCAGCAGCTCGGGGGAGGGGAGGTTGGGGACTGAAGCTTTCTTT.

The chain uses TRBV5-1 and TRBJ1-2, with 7 nucleotides matching TRBD1. V lost 0 bases, J lost 5 bases, and 4 bases stayed unmatched. Germline V lookup: CDR1 SGHRS, CDR2 YFSETQ. This CDR3 has 14 amino acids. CDR3 sequence: CASSLANRGYGYTF. The CDR3 region has the DNA TGCGCCAGCAGCTTGGCCAACAGGGGATATGGCTACACCTTC.

The chain employs TRBV6-5 and TRBJ1-2; 10 positions agree with TRBD1. The germline gives CDR1 MNHEY, CDR2 SVGAGI. CDR3 size: 14 residues. V gave up 7 bases and J gave up 3 bases; unmatched junction bases: 5. The CDR3 sequence is CASKDGTGDYGYTF. As DNA, the CDR3 is TGTGCCAGCAAAGATGGGACAGGGGACTATGGCTACACCTTC.

This clone occurred once. The rearrangement uses TRBV3-1 (or the pseudogene TRBV3-2) and TRBJ1-1; 8 bases are shared with TRBD1. Per the germline V gene, CDR1 is LGHDT and CDR2 is YNNKEL (reference sequence). J was trimmed by 12 bases and V by 0 bases; bases with no gene match: 3. The CDR3 consists of 12 residues. The CDR3 DNA sequence: TGTGCCAGCAGCCAAGATCAGGGGGCTTCTTTCTTT. Amino acid sequence: CASSQDQGASFF.

The CDR3 loop is CASSAPREMSGGNSPLHF. The CDR3 nucleotides are TGTGCCAGCAGCGCCCCCCGGGAGATGTCCGGGGGTAATTCACCCCTCCACTTT. The chain combines TRBV9 with TRBJ1-6; TRBD1 might be the D (5 bases). Germline loops: CDR1 SGDLS, CDR2 YYNGEE. Trimming took off 3 bases at V and 6 bases at J, with 22 bases between the two ends. This CDR3 is 18 amino acids long.

J is TRBJ2-2 and V is TRBV12-5, with D tentatively TRBD2 (6 bases). V lost 5 bases and J lost 4, with 11 bases in between. CDR1 is LGHNT, CDR2 FRNRAP, per germline. This CDR3 is 14 amino acids long. This CDR3 reads CASGGGISTGELFF. CDR3 coding DNA: TGTGCTAGTGGTGGCGGGATTTCCACCGGGGAGCTGTTTTTT.

This chain uses TRBV30 with TRBJ1-2; no reliable D call. The V end lost 2 bases, the J end lost 7 bases, and 14 bases lay between the germline ends. CDR1 and CDR2 (germline): GTSNPN, SVGIG (reference sequence). The CDR3 is made up of 13 amino acids. The CDR3 coding sequence is TGTGCCTGGAGTTTCGGACTCCAACGTGGCTACACCTTC. This translates into CAWSFGLQRGYTF.

This chain links TRBV18 with TRBJ2-1; 7 bases line up with TRBD2. Germline-derived CDR1 and CDR2 are KGHSH and LQKENI. This CDR3 contains 14 residues. The ends lost 2 bases at V and 7 bases at J; junction bases unmatched: 5. CDR3 sequence (DNA): TGTGCCAGCTCACCAACGGCGCGGGAGAATGAGCAGTTCTTC. Translation: CASSPTARENEQFF.

A single count supports this clone. The CDR3 nucleotides read TGTGCCAGCAGTTTAGGGCAGCCAAATCAGCCCCAGCATTTT. Its protein product is CASSLGQPNQPQHF. This chain uses TRBV28 with TRBJ1-5; no clear D gene. With 2 bases removed from V and 4 bases from J, the gap between germline ends came to 9 bases. Germline loops: CDR1 MDHEN, CDR2 SYDVKM. The CDR3 length is 14 residues.

Of note for this clone: The junction shows a germline mismatch at one end, possibly a read error. CDR3 amino acids: CASSLRAGDRVGPVAF. The CDR3 DNA follows: TGTGCCAGCAGCTTAAGAGCGGGGGACAGGGTGGGACCTGTTGCCTTC. The V call is TRBV7-3, the J call TRBJ1-2, with 9 positions matching TRBD1. CDR3 size: 16 residues. Germline values: CDR1 SGHTA, CDR2 FQGTGA.

This chain links TRBV3-1 (or the pseudogene TRBV3-2) with TRBJ2-1, with no clear D. Germline V gene data show CDR1 as LGHDT and CDR2 as YNNKEL (reference sequence). The V gene lost 0 bases and the J gene lost 10 bases, with 10 bases spanning the gap. The CDR3 contains 13 residues. In nucleotides, the CDR3 is TGTGCCAGCAGCCAAGAATTAAAGAGAGAGCAGTTCTTC. It translates to CASSQELKREQFF.

The J gene is TRBJ1-5, the V gene TRBV9; D remains ambiguous. Germline loops: CDR1 SGDLS, CDR2 YYNGEE. This CDR3 is 14 amino acids long. The V and J ends lost 5 bases and 0 bases respectively, with 9 bases between them. CDR3 region: CASSSGRSNQPQHF. CDR3 nucleotides: TGTGCCAGCAGTAGCGGACGTAGCAATCAGCCCCAGCATTTT.

CDR3 sequence (DNA): TGTGCCAGCAGTCCCGACAGAAACAATGGCTACACCTTC. Protein product: CASSPDRNNGYTF. The genes are TRBV28 and TRBJ1-2; the D gene is possibly TRBD1 (5 bases). This CDR3 is built from 13 residues. The germline V gene has CDR1 MDHEN and CDR2 SYDVKM. V dropped 5 bases and J dropped 6 bases, with 13 bases sitting between them.

The genes are TRBV9 and TRBJ2-3; TRBD2 agrees at 11 bases. Germline V CDR1 and CDR2: SGDLS, YYNGEE. CDR3 length: 16 amino acids. J lost 6 bases, V lost 4 bases, and 10 bases had no gene match. This CDR3 is CASSLSGGAEVDTQYF. The CDR3 region has the DNA TGTGCCAGCAGCCTTAGCGGGGGGGCTGAGGTGGATACGCAGTATTTT.

The chain carries TRBV7-9 and TRBJ1-1; D ambiguous. V was clipped by 2 bases and J by 12 bases, with 25 bases between them. The CDR3 consists of 16 residues. Germline CDR1 reads SEHNR; CDR2 reads FQNEAQ (reference sequence). CDR3 in DNA: TGTGCCAGCAGCTTATCTGGTTCTGGAGGCCAACTCGGGCCTTTCTTT. This gives the protein CASSLSGSGGQLGPFF.